This T cell receptor beta chain was recovered during a study of OX40 agonist ivuxolimab in advanced cancers. The overall study: Three patients had partial responses: one hepatocellular carcinoma, two cutaneous melanoma.

Points from the study as a whole: The investigators did not determine what antigen specificity the expanded peripheral T cells had. By week 6 at 0.1 to 3.0 mg/kg, blood CD4+ and CD8+ T cells had expanded clonally. CD8+ T cells averaged more expanded clones than CD4+.

In regard to this clone: Its matching antigen is unknown.

This table comes from immunoSEQ multiplex PCR, and its TCRdb copy is limited to in-frame clones, with some not included. Of roughly 62,000 clones listed, 65% to 90% are singletons. CDR3 length equals 16 residues. The V end was cut by 0 bases, the J end by 0 bases, with 11 bases between. Per germline, CDR1 MNHEY and CDR2 SVGAGI. This TCR was sampled from an adult with an advanced solid tumor such as melanoma, head and neck, liver or kidney cancer. The chain joins TRBV6-5 to TRBJ1-2, with D unresolved. Sample: CD4+ or CD8+ T cells sorted from blood, taken in a trial of the OX40 agonist ivuxolimab. CDR3 coding DNA: TGTGCCAGCAGTTACTCGGAGGGTCTAACTAACTATGGCTACACCTTC. It encodes CASSYSEGLTNYGYTF.